This T cell receptor beta chain originates from a study of blood T cell repertoires in COVID-19. Overall study: Some COVID-19 samples were acute and others convalescent; all came from the United States, Italy and Spain. The analysed material was cDNA or gDNA that came from T cells, B-cell-depleted T cells, or PBMCs.

The CDR3 contains 13 residues. Germline-derived CDR1 and CDR2 are LNHNV and YYDKDF (reference sequence). Trimming removed 4 bases at V and 8 bases at J, with 12 bases between. This clone appeared a few times. As handled by the study authors: The authors estimated nucleated cell counts from reference gene primer amplification. Data came from immunoSEQ multiplex PCR; TCRdb stores just in-frame clones and leaves some out. V and J calls and clone size follow that table, whereas D and trimming were derived from the DNA. The profile covers over 95,000 clones, with less than 85% appearing a single time and 10% to 15% taken by the ten largest.

This chain connects TRBV15 to TRBJ1-3; D unclear. Sequenced sample: peripheral blood. The origin of this receptor is a human donor in a cohort sampled during active COVID-19. As DNA, the CDR3 is TGTGCCACCAGCATCAGGCTGAGGGACACCATATATTTT. Residues: CATSIRLRDTIYF.